This T cell receptor beta chain was profiled in a study of T cell changes during pregnancy in multiple sclerosis. The CDR3 sequence is 16 residues long. Germline lookup yields CDR1 SGHDN and CDR2 FVKESK. After removal of 0 bases from V and 6 bases from J, the junction contained 8 bases not matched to a gene. Repertoires were generated with immunoSEQ multiplex PCR, while TCRdb's copy carries only in-frame clones and drops some. Found here are approximately 44,000 clones, 85% to 90% of them singletons; the top ten hold around 0.5%. This material consisted of CD4+ T cells from peripheral blood mononuclear cells, taken in the first trimester of pregnancy. This clonotype was obtained from a female donor with multiple sclerosis, enrolled in a pregnancy study. The chain couples TRBV14 to TRBJ1-2, with TRBD1 matching over 9 bases. CDR3 sequence: CASSQDHPGTGNGYTF. In nucleotides, the CDR3 is TGTGCCAGCAGCCAAGATCACCCCGGGACAGGGAATGGCTACACCTTC.